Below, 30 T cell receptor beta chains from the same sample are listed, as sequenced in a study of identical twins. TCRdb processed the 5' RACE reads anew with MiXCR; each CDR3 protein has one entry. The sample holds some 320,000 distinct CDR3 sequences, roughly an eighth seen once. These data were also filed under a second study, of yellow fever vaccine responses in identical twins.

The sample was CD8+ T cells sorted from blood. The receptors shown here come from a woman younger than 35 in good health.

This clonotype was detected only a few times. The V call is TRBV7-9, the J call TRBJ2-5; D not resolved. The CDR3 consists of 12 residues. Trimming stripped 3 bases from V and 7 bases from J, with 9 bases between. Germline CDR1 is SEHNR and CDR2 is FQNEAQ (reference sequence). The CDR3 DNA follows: TGTGCCAGCAGCTTGGACCCGGGGACCCAGTACTTC. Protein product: CASSLDPGTQYF.

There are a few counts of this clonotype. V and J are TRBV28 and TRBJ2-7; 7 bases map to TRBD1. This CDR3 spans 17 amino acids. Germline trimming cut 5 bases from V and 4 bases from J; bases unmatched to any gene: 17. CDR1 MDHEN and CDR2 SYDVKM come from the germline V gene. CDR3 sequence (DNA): TGTGCCAGCAGTCCTTCGGACAGGACACGGGTGGGATACGAGCAGTACTTC. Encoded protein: CASSPSDRTRVGYEQYF.

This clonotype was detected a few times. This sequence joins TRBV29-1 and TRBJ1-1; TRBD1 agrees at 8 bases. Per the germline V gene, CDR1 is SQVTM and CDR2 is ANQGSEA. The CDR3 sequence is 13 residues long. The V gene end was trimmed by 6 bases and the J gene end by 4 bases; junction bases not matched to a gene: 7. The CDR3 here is CSVADRGGTEAFF. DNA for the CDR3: TGCAGCGTGGCTGACAGGGGAGGCACTGAAGCTTTCTTT.

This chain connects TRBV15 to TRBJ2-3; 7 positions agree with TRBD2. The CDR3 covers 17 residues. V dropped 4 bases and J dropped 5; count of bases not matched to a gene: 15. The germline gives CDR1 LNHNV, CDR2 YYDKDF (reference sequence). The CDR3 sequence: CATSILAVLPGVDTQYF. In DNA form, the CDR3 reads TGTGCCACCAGCATCCTAGCGGTCCTCCCCGGGGTAGATACGCAGTATTTT.

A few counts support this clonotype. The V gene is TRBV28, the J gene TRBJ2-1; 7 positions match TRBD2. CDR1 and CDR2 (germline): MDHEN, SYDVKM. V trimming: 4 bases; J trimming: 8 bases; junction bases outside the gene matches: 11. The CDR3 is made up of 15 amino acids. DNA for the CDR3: TGTGCCAGCAGTTCCGGGACTACGACGGGTGATGAGCAGTTCTTC. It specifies CASSSGTTTGDEQFF.

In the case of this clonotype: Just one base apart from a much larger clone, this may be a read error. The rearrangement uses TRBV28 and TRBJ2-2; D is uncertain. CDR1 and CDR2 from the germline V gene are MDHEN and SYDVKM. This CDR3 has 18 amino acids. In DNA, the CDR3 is TGTGCCAGCACCAATGCCGGGTTCCAACTTTTGGGCACCGTGGAGCTGTTTTTT. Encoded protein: CASTNAGFQLLGTVELFF.

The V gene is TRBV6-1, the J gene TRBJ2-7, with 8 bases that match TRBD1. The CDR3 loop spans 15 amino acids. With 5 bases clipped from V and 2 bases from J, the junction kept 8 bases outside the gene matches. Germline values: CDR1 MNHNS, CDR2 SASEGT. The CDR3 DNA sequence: TGTGCCAGCAGTCCCGGGGCAGGGGGCACCTACGAGCAGTACTTC. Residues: CASSPGAGGTYEQYF.

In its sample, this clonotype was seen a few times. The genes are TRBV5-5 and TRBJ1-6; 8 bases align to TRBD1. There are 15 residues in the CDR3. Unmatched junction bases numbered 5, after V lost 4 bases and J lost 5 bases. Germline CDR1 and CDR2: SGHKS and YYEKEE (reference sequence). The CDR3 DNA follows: TGTGCCAGCAGCCTCAGGGGGCGGGATAATTCACCCCTCCACTTT. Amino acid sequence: CASSLRGRDNSPLHF.

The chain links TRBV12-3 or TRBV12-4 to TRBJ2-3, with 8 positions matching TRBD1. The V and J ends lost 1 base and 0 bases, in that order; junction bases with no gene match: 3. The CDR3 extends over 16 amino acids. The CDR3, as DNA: TGTGCCAGCAGTTTAGGGTGGACAGGGAGCACAGATACGCAGTATTTT. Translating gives CASSLGWTGSTDTQYF.

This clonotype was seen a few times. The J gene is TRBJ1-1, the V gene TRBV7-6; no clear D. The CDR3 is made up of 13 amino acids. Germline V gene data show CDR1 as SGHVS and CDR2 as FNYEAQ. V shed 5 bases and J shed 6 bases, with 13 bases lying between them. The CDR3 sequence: CASSPGAWAEAFF. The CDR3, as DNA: TGTGCCAGCAGCCCCGGCGCGTGGGCTGAAGCTTTCTTT.

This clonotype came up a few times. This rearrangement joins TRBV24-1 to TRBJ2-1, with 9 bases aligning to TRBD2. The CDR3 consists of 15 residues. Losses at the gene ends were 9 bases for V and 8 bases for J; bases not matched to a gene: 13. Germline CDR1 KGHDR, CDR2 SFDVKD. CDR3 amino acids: CATSRREGDWDEQFF. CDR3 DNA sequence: TGTGCCACCTCCAGGCGGGAGGGTGATTGGGATGAGCAGTTCTTC.

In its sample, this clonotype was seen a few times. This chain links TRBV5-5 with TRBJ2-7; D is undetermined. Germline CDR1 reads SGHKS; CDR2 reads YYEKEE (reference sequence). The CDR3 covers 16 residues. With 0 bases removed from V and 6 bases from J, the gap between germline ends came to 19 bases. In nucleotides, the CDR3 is TGTGCCAGCAGCTTGGATTTTACCACACCATTGCGCGAGCAGTACTTC. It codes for CASSLDFTTPLREQYF.

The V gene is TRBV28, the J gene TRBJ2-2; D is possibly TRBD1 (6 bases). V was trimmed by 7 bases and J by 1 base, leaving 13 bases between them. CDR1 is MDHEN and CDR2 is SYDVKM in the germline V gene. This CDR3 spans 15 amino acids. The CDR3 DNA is TGTGCCAGCACCCCGGGACAACGGAACACCGGGGAGCTGTTTTTT. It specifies CASTPGQRNTGELFF.

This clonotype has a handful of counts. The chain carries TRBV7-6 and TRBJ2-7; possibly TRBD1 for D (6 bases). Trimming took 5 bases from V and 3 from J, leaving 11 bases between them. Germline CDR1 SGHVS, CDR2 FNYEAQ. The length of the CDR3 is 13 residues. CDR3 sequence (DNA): TGTGCCAGCAGCCCGATGACAGGCTACGAGCAGTACGTC. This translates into CASSPMTGYEQYV.

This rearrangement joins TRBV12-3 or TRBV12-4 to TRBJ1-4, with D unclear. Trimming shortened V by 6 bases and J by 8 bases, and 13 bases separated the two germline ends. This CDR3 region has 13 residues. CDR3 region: CASSPTGGEKLFF. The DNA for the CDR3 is TGTGCCAGCAGCCCGACTGGCGGGGAAAAACTGTTTTTT.

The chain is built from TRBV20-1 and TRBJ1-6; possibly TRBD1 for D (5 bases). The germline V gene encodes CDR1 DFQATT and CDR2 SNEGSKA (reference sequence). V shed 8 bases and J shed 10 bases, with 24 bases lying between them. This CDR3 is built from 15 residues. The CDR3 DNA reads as TGCAGTCCTAATTCTAGGGAAGGGGCGAGATCACCCCTCCACTTT. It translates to CSPNSREGARSPLHF.

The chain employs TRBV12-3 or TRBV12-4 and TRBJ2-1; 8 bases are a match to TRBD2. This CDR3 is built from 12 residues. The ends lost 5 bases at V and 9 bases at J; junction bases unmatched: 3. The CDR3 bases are TGTGCCAGCAGTCCGGGGGGGAGTGAGCAGTTCTTC. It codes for CASSPGGSEQFF.

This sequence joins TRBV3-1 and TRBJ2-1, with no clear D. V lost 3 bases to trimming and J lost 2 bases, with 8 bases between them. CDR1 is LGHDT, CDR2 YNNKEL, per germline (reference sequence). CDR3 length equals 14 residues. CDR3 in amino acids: CASSHETTYNEQFF. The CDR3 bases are TGTGCCAGCAGCCACGAGACAACCTACAATGAGCAGTTCTTC.

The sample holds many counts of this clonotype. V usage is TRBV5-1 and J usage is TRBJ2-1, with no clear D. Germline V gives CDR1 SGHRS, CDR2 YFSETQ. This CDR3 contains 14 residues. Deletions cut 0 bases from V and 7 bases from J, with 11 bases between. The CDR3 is CASSLEGLRNEQFF. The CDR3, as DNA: TGCGCCAGCAGCTTGGAAGGTCTAAGGAATGAGCAGTTCTTC.

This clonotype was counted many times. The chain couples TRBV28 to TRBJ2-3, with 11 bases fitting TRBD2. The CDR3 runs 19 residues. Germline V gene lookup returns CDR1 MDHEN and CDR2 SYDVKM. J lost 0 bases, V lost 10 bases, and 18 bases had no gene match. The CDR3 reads CAILPVIAGGLHSTDTQYF. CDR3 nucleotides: TGTGCCATCCTACCAGTTATAGCGGGAGGGCTTCATAGCACAGATACGCAGTATTTT.

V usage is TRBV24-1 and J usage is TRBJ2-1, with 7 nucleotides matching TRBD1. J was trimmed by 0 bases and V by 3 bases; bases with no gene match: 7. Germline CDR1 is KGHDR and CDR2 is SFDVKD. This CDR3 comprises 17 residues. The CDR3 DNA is TGTGCCACCAGTGATCCGGACAGGCAGAGCTCCTACAATGAGCAGTTCTTC. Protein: CATSDPDRQSSYNEQFF.

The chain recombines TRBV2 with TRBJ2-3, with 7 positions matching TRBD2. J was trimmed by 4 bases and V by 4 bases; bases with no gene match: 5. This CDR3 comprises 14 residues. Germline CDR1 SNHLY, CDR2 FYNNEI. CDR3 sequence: CASSGLAKSDTQYF. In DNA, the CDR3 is TGTGCCAGCAGTGGACTAGCCAAGTCAGATACGCAGTATTTT. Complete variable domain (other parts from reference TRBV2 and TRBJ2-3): EPEVTQTPSHQVTQMGQEVILRCVPISNHLYFYWYRQILGQKVEFLVSFYNNEISEKSEIFDDQFSVERPDGSNFTLKIRSTKLEDSAMYFCASSGLAKSDTQYFGPGTRLTVL.

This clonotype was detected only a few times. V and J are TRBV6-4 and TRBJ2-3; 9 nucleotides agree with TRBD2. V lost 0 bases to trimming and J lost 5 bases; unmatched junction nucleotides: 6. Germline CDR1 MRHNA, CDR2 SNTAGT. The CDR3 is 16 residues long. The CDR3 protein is CASSDSGGSGGDTQYF. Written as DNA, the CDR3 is TGTGCCAGCAGTGACTCTGGTGGTAGCGGGGGAGATACGCAGTATTTT.

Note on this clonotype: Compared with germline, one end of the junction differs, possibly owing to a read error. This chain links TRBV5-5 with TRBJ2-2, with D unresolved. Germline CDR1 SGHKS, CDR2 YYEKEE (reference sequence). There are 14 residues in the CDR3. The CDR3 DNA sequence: TGTGCCATCAGCCCCGGAGCCTGGGGCGGGGAGCTGTTTTTT. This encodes CAISPGAWGGELFF. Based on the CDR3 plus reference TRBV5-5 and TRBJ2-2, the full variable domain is DAGVTQSPTHLIKTRGQQVTLRCSPISGHKSVSWYQQVLGQGPQFIFQYYEKEERGRGNFPDRFSARQFPNYSSELNVNALLLGDSALYLCAISPGAWGGELFFGEGSRLTVL.

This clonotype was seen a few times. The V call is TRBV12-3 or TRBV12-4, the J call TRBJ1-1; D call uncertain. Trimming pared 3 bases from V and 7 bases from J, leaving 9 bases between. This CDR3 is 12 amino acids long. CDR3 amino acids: CASSFVAHEAFF. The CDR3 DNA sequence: TGTGCCAGCAGTTTTGTTGCCCATGAAGCTTTCTTT.

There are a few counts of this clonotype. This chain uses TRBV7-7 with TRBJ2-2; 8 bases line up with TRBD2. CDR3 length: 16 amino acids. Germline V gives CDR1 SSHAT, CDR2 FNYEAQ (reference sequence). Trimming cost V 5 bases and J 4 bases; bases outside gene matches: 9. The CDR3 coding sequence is TGTGCCAGCAGCCGAGCGGGAGAGGTGTCCACCGGGGAGCTGTTTTTT. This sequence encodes CASSRAGEVSTGELFF. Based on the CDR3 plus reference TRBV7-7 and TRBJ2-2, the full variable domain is GAGVSQSPRYKVTKRGQDVTLRCDPISSHATLYWYQQALGQGPEFLTYFNYEAQPDKSGLPSDRFSAERPEGSISTLTIQRTEQRDSAMYRCASSRAGEVSTGELFFGEGSRLTVL.

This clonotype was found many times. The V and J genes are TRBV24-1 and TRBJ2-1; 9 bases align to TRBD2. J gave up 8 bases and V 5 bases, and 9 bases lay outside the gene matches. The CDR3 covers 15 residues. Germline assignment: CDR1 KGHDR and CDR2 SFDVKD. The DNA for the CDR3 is TGTGCCACCAGTGCAACCGGGACTAGCAGGGATGAGCAGTTCTTC. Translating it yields CATSATGTSRDEQFF.

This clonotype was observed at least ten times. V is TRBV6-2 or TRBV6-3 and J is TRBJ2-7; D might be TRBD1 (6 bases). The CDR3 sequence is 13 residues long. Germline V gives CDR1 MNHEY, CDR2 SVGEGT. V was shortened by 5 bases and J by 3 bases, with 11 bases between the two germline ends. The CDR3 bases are TGTGCCAGCAGTCCCGGACAGAACTACGAGCAGTACGTC. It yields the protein CASSPGQNYEQYV.

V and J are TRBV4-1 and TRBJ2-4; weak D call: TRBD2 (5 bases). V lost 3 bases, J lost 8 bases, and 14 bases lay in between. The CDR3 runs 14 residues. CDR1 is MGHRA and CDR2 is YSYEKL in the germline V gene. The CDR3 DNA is TGCGCCAGCAGCCATCGCCGGGATTTGGACATTCAGTACTTC. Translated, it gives CASSHRRDLDIQYF.

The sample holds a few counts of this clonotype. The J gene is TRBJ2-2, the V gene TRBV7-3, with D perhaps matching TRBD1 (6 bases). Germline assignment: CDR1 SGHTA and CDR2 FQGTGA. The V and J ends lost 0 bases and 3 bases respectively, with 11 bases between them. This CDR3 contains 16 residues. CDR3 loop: CASSLTFYRDTGELFF. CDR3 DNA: TGTGCCAGCAGCTTAACGTTTTACAGGGACACCGGGGAGCTGTTTTTT.